A selection of T cell receptor beta chains follows, all from one sample in a study of cytomegalovirus exposure and HLA in healthy donors. Using immunoSEQ multiplex PCR, the repertoire was profiled, and TCRdb retains in-frame clones only, with some absent. Of tens of thousands of clones listed, 72% are singletons. Sequencing input: PBMCs. These receptors all stem from a woman aged 50 to 60 in good health and CMV-seropositive. Each CDR3 is given with its conserved first and last residue. The D gene is left open where the match is weak. Some rows have no size entry. The others give once, few or many, or a class for an expanded clone.

clone size	J gene	V gene	D gene	CDR3 protein	CDR3 DNA
.	TRBJ1-2	TRBV7-2	TRBD1	CASSSPLGGQRGYTF	TGTGCCAGCAGCTCCCCTTTAGGGGGACAGCGGGGCTACACCTTC
.	TRBJ1-6	TRBV9	.	CASSQIGGSSPLHF	TGTGCCAGCAGCCAGATTGGAGGGAGCTCACCCCTCCACTTT
.	TRBJ2-7	TRBV4-1	.	CASSQGGAGEQYF	TGCGCCAGCAGCCAAGGCGGGGCGGGAGAGCAGTACTTC
.	TRBJ2-3	TRBV6-5	TRBD2	CASSDSTSGGDTQYF	TGTGCCAGCAGTGACTCGACTAGCGGGGGAGATACGCAGTATTTT
.	TRBJ2-3	TRBV7-3	.	CASSLTARADTQYF	TGTGCCAGCAGCCTAACAGCGAGGGCAGATACGCAGTATTTT
.	TRBJ2-1	TRBV6-1	TRBD2	CASRPLAGTDEQFF	TGTGCCAGCAGGCCCCTAGCGGGTACGGATGAGCAGTTCTTC
.	TRBJ2-1	TRBV11-2	.	CASTRANEQFF	TGTGCCAGCACTCGCGCCAATGAGCAGTTCTTC
.	TRBJ2-3	TRBV7-2	TRBD2	CASSLGGLAGTSTDTQYF	TGTGCCAGCAGCTTAGGAGGACTAGCGGGTACTAGCACAGATACGCAGTATTTT
once	TRBJ2-5	TRBV25-1	TRBD1	CASSAKTGGSETQYF	TGTGCCAGCAGTGCCAAGACAGGGGGCTCAGAGACCCAGTACTTC
.	TRBJ2-7	TRBV11-2	TRBD1	CASRRGGEKPYEQYF	TGTGCCAGCAGGCGAGGGGGCGAGAAACCCTACGAGCAGTACTTC
.	TRBJ2-7	TRBV2	.	CASGGGNSYEQYF	TGTGCCAGCGGAGGGGGCAACTCCTACGAGCAGTACTTC
.	TRBJ1-4	TRBV4-1	.	CASSQPQVPEDEKLFF	TGCGCCAGCAGCCAGCCCCAGGTCCCCGAAGATGAAAAACTGTTTTTT
.	TRBJ2-1	TRBV23-1	.	CASSQSHRAAYNEQFF	TGCGCCAGCAGTCAATCGCACAGGGCGGCTTACAATGAGCAGTTCTTC
.	TRBJ1-1	TRBV6-5	.	CATSTEDTEAFF	TGTGCCACGTCGACGGAGGACACTGAAGCTTTCTTT
.	TRBJ2-5	TRBV5-6	.	CASSPDKEETQYF	TGTGCCAGCAGCCCGGACAAAGAAGAGACCCAGTACTTC
once	TRBJ1-1	TRBV7-2	.	CASRVNRNGGKAFF	TGTGCCAGCAGAGTTAACAGAAACGGGGGGAAAGCTTTCTTT
.	TRBJ2-3	TRBV7-3	TRBD2	CASSSREADTQYF	TGTGCCAGCAGCTCCCGGGAGGCAGATACGCAGTATTTT